The entry that follows covers one T cell receptor (beta chain) sequence. Only in-frame clones appear in the TCRdb table, and some are missing; sequencing was by immunoSEQ multiplex PCR. Among over 200,000 clones listed, around 90% were seen once. CDR3 length: 13 residues. Between the trimmed V and J ends, which lost 3 bases and 3 bases, there was a span of 9 bases. Germline V gene lookup returns CDR1 MDHEN and CDR2 SYDVKM. The sample originates from a study of blood T cell repertoires in COVID-19. This clonotype originated in a man aged 55 to 70 with COVID-19, enrolled during active disease. The J gene is TRBJ2-7, the V gene TRBV28; D is unclear. The sequenced sample was peripheral blood. The CDR3 here is CASSLSENYEQYF. The CDR3 DNA is TGTGCCAGCAGTTTGTCTGAGAACTACGAGCAGTACTTC.